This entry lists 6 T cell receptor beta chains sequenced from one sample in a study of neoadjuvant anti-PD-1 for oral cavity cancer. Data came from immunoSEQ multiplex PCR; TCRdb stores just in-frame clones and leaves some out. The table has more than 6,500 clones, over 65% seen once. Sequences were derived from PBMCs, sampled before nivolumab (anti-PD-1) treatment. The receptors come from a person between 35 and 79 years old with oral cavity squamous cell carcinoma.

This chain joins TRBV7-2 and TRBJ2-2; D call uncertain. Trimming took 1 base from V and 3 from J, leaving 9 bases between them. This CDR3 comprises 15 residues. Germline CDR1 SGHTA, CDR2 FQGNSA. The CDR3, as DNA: TGTGCCAGCAGCTTAGGTGCCCCAGACACCGGGGAGCTGTTTTTT. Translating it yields CASSLGAPDTGELFF.

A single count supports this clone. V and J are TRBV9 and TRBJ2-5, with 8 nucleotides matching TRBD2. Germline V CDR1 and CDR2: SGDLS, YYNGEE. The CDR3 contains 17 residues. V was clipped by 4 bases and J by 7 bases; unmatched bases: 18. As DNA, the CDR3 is TGTGCCAGCAGCCCATCCCCCTCCGGGACTAGTTTCGGGACCCAGTACTTC. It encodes CASSPSPSGTSFGTQYF.

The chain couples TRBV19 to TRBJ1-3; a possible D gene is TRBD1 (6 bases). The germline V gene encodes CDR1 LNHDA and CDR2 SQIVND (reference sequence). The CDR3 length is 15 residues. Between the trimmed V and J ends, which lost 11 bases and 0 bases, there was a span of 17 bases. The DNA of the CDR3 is TGTGCCGCCGGGGGGCCCCCCATCTCTGGAAACACCATATATTTT. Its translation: CAAGGPPISGNTIYF.

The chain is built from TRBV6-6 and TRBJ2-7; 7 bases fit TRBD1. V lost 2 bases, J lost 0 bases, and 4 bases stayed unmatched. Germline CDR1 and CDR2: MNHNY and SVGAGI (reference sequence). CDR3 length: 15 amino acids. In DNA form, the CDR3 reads TGTGCCAGCAGTTACAAGACAGGGAGCTCCTACGAGCAGTACTTC. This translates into CASSYKTGSSYEQYF.

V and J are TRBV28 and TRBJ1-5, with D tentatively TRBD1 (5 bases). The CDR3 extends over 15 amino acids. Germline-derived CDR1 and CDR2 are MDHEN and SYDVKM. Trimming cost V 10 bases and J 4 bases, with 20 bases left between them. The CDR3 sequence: CATSPGGWGNQPQHF. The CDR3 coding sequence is TGTGCCACCTCCCCCGGCGGGTGGGGGAATCAGCCCCAGCATTTT.

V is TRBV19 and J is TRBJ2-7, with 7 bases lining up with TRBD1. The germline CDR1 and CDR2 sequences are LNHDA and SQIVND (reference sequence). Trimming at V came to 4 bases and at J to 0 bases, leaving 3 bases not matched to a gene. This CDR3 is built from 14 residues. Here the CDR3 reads CASSKGQTSYEQYF. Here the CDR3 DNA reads TGTGCCAGTAGTAAGGGACAGACCTCCTACGAGCAGTACTTC.